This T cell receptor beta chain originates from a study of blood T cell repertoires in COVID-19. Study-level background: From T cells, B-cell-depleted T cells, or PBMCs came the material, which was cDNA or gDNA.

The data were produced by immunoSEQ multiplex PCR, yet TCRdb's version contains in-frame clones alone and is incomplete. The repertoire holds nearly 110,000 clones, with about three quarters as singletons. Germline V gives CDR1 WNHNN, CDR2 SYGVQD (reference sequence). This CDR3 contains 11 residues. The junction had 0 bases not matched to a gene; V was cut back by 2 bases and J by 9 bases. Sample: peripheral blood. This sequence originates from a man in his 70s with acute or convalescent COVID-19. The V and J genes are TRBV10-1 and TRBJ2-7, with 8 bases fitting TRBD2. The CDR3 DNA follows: TGCGCCAGCAGTGAGAGCGGGGGGCAGTACTTC. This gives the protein CASSESGGQYF.